Listed below are T cell receptor beta chains from one sample, sequenced in a study of T cell responses to AZD1222 COVID-19 vaccine. Here immunoSEQ multiplex PCR was the method, and the copy in TCRdb shows in-frame clones only, minus some. The sample has about 120,000 clones, over 75% seen once; the top ten hold roughly 3.9%. The specimen comprised peripheral blood, sampled on day 0 of MenACWY control vaccination. The receptor source for this set is an adult in good health. CDR3s include the opening cysteine and the closing phenylalanine or tryptophan. The D gene is left open where the match is weak. The size entry is marked missing in some rows and otherwise reads once, few, many or a size class.

cdr3_nt	cdr3_aa	d_call	clone_size	v_call	j_call
TGTGCCAGCAGCCCGTATTCCTACGGGGGGGCAGGGGATACGCAGTATTTT	CASSPYSYGGAGDTQYF	TRBD2	few	TRBV7-3	TRBJ2-3
TGTGCCAGCAGTTACGCGAGAGGCAATGAGCAGTTCTTC	CASSYARGNEQFF	.	.	TRBV12-3/TRBV12-4	TRBJ2-1
.	CASSSSQQETQYF	.	.	TRBV12-3/TRBV12-4	TRBJ2-5
TGTGCCAGCAGCTTGGAGGGGGGCACTGAAGCTTTCTTT	CASSLEGGTEAFF	.	.	TRBV5-5	TRBJ1-1
TGTGCCAGCAGCCAAGGTAAAGGGGCCCCCTACGAGCAGTACTTC	CASSQGKGAPYEQYF	.	.	TRBV3-1/TRBV3-2	TRBJ2-7
TGTGCCAGCAGCTTACGGGGGACTAGCGCAGAGACCCAGTACTTC	CASSLRGTSAETQYF	TRBD2	.	TRBV7-2	TRBJ2-5
TGCGCCAGCAGCTCGGGGGCAACTAACTATGGCTACACCTTC	CASSSGATNYGYTF	.	.	TRBV5-1	TRBJ1-2
TGTGCCAGCAGTCCCCGGCTAGCGCCCGGGGAGCTGTTTTTT	CASSPRLAPGELFF	.	.	TRBV9	TRBJ2-2
TGTGCCAGCAGCTTAGGGCGGGGGCAGAGCACAGATACGCAGTATTTT	CASSLGRGQSTDTQYF	.	once	TRBV7-6	TRBJ2-3
TGTGCCAGCAGCCAAAGAGGGTCGAGGGGCAATCAGCCCCAGCATTTT	CASSQRGSRGNQPQHF	.	few	TRBV4-2	TRBJ1-5
TGTGCCAGCAGCTTGGGGACCGCTGGAAACACCATATATTTT	CASSLGTAGNTIYF	.	.	TRBV7-2	TRBJ1-3
TGTGCCAGCAGCCCGACAGGGGTGGAAGGCTACACCTTC	CASSPTGVEGYTF	TRBD1	.	TRBV7-8	TRBJ1-2
TGTGCCAGCAGTTTATCCCTATATTTT	CASSLSLYF	.	.	TRBV27	TRBJ1-3
TGTGCCAGCAGCGCTGGGGTTAGCGGGGGTTACGAGCAGTACTTC	CASSAGVSGGYEQYF	TRBD2	.	TRBV5-4	TRBJ2-7
TGTGCCAGCAGCTTAGTGGCCAGCGGCTATGGCTACACCTTC	CASSLVASGYGYTF	.	.	TRBV7-8	TRBJ1-2